The 25 T cell receptor beta chains below come from one sample, sequenced in a study of human T cells and chemical hapten exposure. As for time point: patch test 3, about 24 weeks after DPC sensitization. The sample's treatment: therapeutic diphenylcyclopropenone sensitization with weekly scalp DPC. In TCRdb, the RACE reads were re-called with MiXCR into one record per CDR3 protein. The data contain fewer than 55,000 distinct CDR3 sequences, over 9.5% of them singletons. The specimen comprised whole blood, sampled in connection with sensitization to the hapten diphenylcyclopropenone (DPC). The receptor set was obtained from a woman aged 40 to 55 with alopecia areata. Some clones in this sample may be carry-over from other donors' samples.

This clonotype was recorded a few times. The V and J genes are TRBV20-1 and TRBJ2-7, with D uncertain. The germline V gene encodes CDR1 DFQATT and CDR2 SNEGSKA (reference sequence). V shed 3 bases and J shed 1 base, with 10 bases lying between them. The CDR3 consists of 13 residues. For the CDR3, the DNA is TGCAGTGCTAGTGGCCCGCTTTCCTACGAGCAGTACTTC. Translation: CSASGPLSYEQYF.

In this sample, this clonotype turned up many times. The rearrangement joins TRBV29-1 to TRBJ2-7; possible D gene TRBD2, 5 bases. V shed 5 bases and J shed 4 bases, with 9 bases lying between them. Germline V gene data show CDR1 as SQVTM and CDR2 as ANQGSEA. The CDR3 totals 11 residues. The CDR3 protein is CSVFSGYEQYF. The CDR3 nucleotides read TGCAGCGTTTTTTCGGGGTACGAGCAGTACTTC.

This clonotype has ten or more counts. The CDR3, as DNA: TGCGCCAGCAACCCAACAGGGTTGGGCACTGAAGCTTTCTTT. Translation gives CASNPTGLGTEAFF. The chain uses TRBV4-1 and TRBJ1-1; D may be TRBD1 (6 bases). The CDR3 runs 14 residues. Trimming cost V 7 bases and J 4 bases, with 16 bases left between them. Germline CDR1 MGHRA, CDR2 YSYEKL.

This clonotype was counted at least ten times. The chain recombines TRBV11-1 with TRBJ2-2, with D perhaps assigned TRBD1 or TRBD2 (5 bases each). CDR1 and CDR2 from the germline V gene are SGHAT and FQDESV (reference sequence). V lost 5 bases and J lost 6, with 22 bases in between. There are 17 residues in the CDR3. CDR3: CASSARRGWMPAGELFF. CDR3 sequence (DNA): TGTGCCAGCAGCGCCCGTCGGGGCTGGATGCCGGCCGGGGAGCTGTTTTTT.

This sequence joins TRBV4-2 and TRBJ1-1; TRBD1 is a possible D gene (6 bases). Germline loops: CDR1 LGHNA, CDR2 YNFKEQ. Between the trimmed V and J ends, which lost 0 bases and 6 bases, there was a span of 17 bases. This CDR3 has 16 amino acids. The CDR3 DNA reads TGTGCCAGCAGCCAAGAAAAGGCAGGGGTGAGCTCTGAAGCTTTCTTT. Translation gives CASSQEKAGVSSEAFF.

This clonotype has ten or more counts. V and J are TRBV6-1 and TRBJ2-3, with D unresolved. V was pared by 3 bases and J by 7 bases, with 11 bases between. This CDR3 is built from 13 residues. Germline CDR1 and CDR2: MNHNS and SASEGT. This CDR3 reads CASSDLSGYTQYF. The CDR3 bases are TGTGCCAGCAGTGATTTGTCCGGGTATACGCAGTATTTT.

This clonotype was seen ten or more times. V usage is TRBV20-1 and J usage is TRBJ2-3, with 10 bases that match TRBD1. The CDR3 is 14 amino acids. Germline V gene sequence: CDR1 DFQATT, CDR2 SNEGSKA (reference sequence). The J segment lost 4 bases and the V segment lost 5 bases, leaving 6 bases of the junction unmatched. CDR3 sequence (DNA): TGCAGTGCTGGGACAGGGGCCGTCGCAGATACGCAGTATTTT. Its protein product is CSAGTGAVADTQYF.

The chain recombines TRBV19 with TRBJ1-5; D is possibly TRBD1 (5 bases). CDR3 length: 13 residues. V shed 5 bases and J shed 3 bases, with 8 bases lying between them. CDR1 and CDR2 from the germline V gene are LNHDA and SQIVND (reference sequence). CDR3 region: CASSPGLNQPQHF. CDR3 nucleotide sequence: TGTGCCAGTAGTCCAGGGCTCAATCAGCCCCAGCATTTT.

In its sample, this clonotype was seen many times. V usage is TRBV10-3 and J usage is TRBJ1-2; D not resolved. The CDR3 has 12 amino acids. V was shortened by 11 bases and J by 4 bases, with 14 bases between the two germline ends. Germline CDR1 and CDR2: ENHRY and SYGVKD. Here the CDR3 reads CALSSVGYGYTF. CDR3 nucleotides: TGTGCCCTGAGTTCGGTCGGCTATGGCTACACCTTC.

V and J are TRBV5-1 and TRBJ2-1, with 7 bases that match TRBD1. J lost 4 bases, V lost 3 bases, and 1 base had no gene match. The CDR3 length is 13 residues. Germline assignment: CDR1 SGHRS and CDR2 YFSETQ. CDR3 coding DNA: TGCGCCAGCAGCTCGGGACAGTACAATGAGCAGTTCTTC. This encodes CASSSGQYNEQFF.

There are many counts of this clonotype. V gene TRBV5-5 combines with J gene TRBJ2-3; the match to TRBD1 covers 11 bases. The CDR3 totals 16 residues. After removal of 10 bases from V and 0 bases from J, the junction contained 10 bases not matched to a gene. Germline-derived CDR1 and CDR2 are SGHKS and YYEKEE (reference sequence). The CDR3: CAHGIGTGGSTDTQYF. The CDR3 bases are TGTGCCCATGGTATAGGGACAGGGGGGAGCACAGATACGCAGTATTTT.

At least ten counts were recorded for this clonotype. The CDR3 loop reads CATSTDRGKAFF. In DNA, the CDR3 is TGTGCCACCAGCACTGACAGAGGTAAAGCTTTCTTT. This rearrangement joins TRBV15 to TRBJ1-1; D possibly corresponds to TRBD1 (5 bases). The CDR3 has 12 residues. Germline V gene sequence: CDR1 LNHNV, CDR2 YYDKDF (reference sequence). Between the trimmed V and J ends, which lost 4 bases and 9 bases, there was a span of 12 bases.

This clonotype has just a few counts. The chain combines TRBV7-8 with TRBJ2-7, with TRBD1 identical over 11 bases. With V trimmed by 5 bases and J by 5 bases, 11 bases remained unmatched. Germline V gene lookup returns CDR1 SGHVS and CDR2 FQNEAQ. CDR3 length: 16 residues. CDR3 loop: CASSRGQGAPNDEQYF. DNA of the CDR3: TGTGCCAGCAGCAGAGGACAGGGGGCCCCTAATGACGAGCAGTACTTC. Based on the CDR3 plus reference TRBV7-8 and TRBJ2-7, the full variable domain is GAGVSQSPRYKVAKRGQDVALRCDPISGHVSLFWYQQALGQGPEFLTYFQNEAQLDKSGLPSDRFFAERPEGSVSTLKIQRTQQEDSAVYLCASSRGQGAPNDEQYFGPGTRLTVT.

This clonotype was detected ten times or more. The rearrangement links TRBV19 to TRBJ1-4; D gene unclear. This CDR3 is 15 amino acids long. V lost 4 bases to trimming and J lost 0 bases, with 9 bases between them. Germline CDR1 LNHDA, CDR2 SQIVND (reference sequence). CDR3: CASSKTATTNEKLFF. In DNA form, the CDR3 reads TGTGCCAGTAGTAAGACGGCTACAACTAATGAAAAACTGTTTTTT.

This clonotype was seen ten or more times. This rearrangement joins TRBV12-3 or TRBV12-4 to TRBJ1-2, with no clear D. The germline V and J ends were trimmed by 3 bases and 6 bases, with 11 bases remaining between them. The CDR3 is 13 amino acids. The CDR3 protein is CASSLSGFDGYTF. CDR3 sequence (DNA): TGTGCCAGCAGTTTGTCGGGTTTTGATGGCTACACCTTC.

This chain uses TRBV3-1 with TRBJ1-6; maybe TRBD1 (5 bases). The CDR3 consists of 16 residues. The V and J ends lost 3 bases and 2 bases respectively, with 11 bases between them. CDR1 and CDR2 (germline): LGHDT, YNNKEL (reference sequence). CDR3 in amino acids: CASSHRQGAYNSPLHF. The CDR3, as DNA: TGTGCCAGCAGCCATCGGCAGGGCGCCTATAATTCACCCCTCCACTTT. The whole variable domain, filled in from reference TRBV3-1 and TRBJ1-6, reads DTAVSQTPKYLVTQMGNDKSIKCEQNLGHDTMYWYKQDSKKFLKIMFSYNNKELIINETVPNRFSPKSPDKAHLNLHINSLELGDSAVYFCASSHRQGAYNSPLHFGNGTRLTVT.

The V call is TRBV28, the J call TRBJ2-5, with 10 positions matching TRBD2. After removal of 4 bases from V and 5 bases from J, the junction contained 4 bases not matched to a gene. The germline CDR1 and CDR2 sequences are MDHEN and SYDVKM. The CDR3 sequence is 14 residues long. For the CDR3, the DNA is TGTGCCAGCAGTTCCCCTAGCGGGGGTGAGACCCAGTACTTC. Amino acids: CASSSPSGGETQYF.

The chain carries TRBV10-3 and TRBJ2-7; the D gene is possibly TRBD2 (5 bases). In germline, CDR1 is ENHRY, CDR2 SYGVKD. The CDR3 sequence is 11 residues long. V lost 10 bases and J 7 bases, leaving 14 bases between the germline ends. CDR3 amino acids: CATVGLEEQYF. For the CDR3, the DNA is TGTGCCACAGTTGGACTCGAAGAGCAGTACTTC.

The V call is TRBV28, the J call TRBJ2-3; weak D call: TRBD1 (5 bases). Trimming stripped 5 bases from V and 0 bases from J, with 18 bases between. In germline, CDR1 is MDHEN, CDR2 SYDVKM. This CDR3 has 17 residues. In DNA form, the CDR3 reads TGTGCCAGCAGTACCTCTGACAGACCTTCGAGCACAGATACGCAGTATTTT. Protein: CASSTSDRPSSTDTQYF.

This clonotype was recorded at least ten times. The J gene is TRBJ1-2, the V gene TRBV6-2 or TRBV6-3; D gene uncertain. Trimming cost V 0 bases and J 7 bases, with 6 bases left between them. The CDR3 has 12 amino acids. The germline V gene encodes CDR1 MNHEY and CDR2 SVGEGT. CDR3 protein: CASSYSAGGYTF. The CDR3 nucleotides read TGTGCCAGCAGTTACTCGGCCGGTGGCTACACCTTC.

This clonotype was counted at least ten times. This rearrangement joins TRBV7-8 to TRBJ2-1; a possible D gene is TRBD1 (6 bases). Trimming left V 4 bases short and J 4 bases short, with 17 bases between. From germline, CDR1 is SGHVS and CDR2 FQNEAQ. The CDR3 extends over 16 amino acids. The CDR3 sequence is CASSSGDVGGYNEQFF. The CDR3 DNA sequence: TGTGCCAGCAGCTCAGGGGACGTCGGTGGGTACAATGAGCAGTTCTTC.

V gene TRBV5-4 combines with J gene TRBJ2-1, with 10 bases matching TRBD2. The germline V gene has CDR1 SGHNT and CDR2 YYREEE (reference sequence). V shed 0 bases and J 9 bases; nucleotides not matched to a gene: 6. The CDR3 runs to 15 residues. The CDR3 is CASSLASGGPFEQFF. In DNA, the CDR3 is TGTGCCAGCAGCTTGGCTAGCGGGGGACCTTTTGAGCAGTTCTTC. The complete variable domain, with remaining parts taken from reference TRBV5-4 and TRBJ2-1, reads ETGVTQSPTHLIKTRGQQVTLRCSSQSGHNTVSWYQQALGQGPQFIFQYYREEENGRGNFPPRFSGLQFPNYSSELNVNALELDDSALYLCASSLASGGPFEQFFGPGTRLTVL.

In this sample, this clonotype turned up many times. A read error may produce the germline difference seen at one junction end. V gene TRBV29-1 combines with J gene TRBJ2-2; D call uncertain. The length of the CDR3 is 11 residues. Germline-derived CDR1 and CDR2 are SQVTM and ANQGSEA. CDR3 protein: CSTANAGELFF. The CDR3 DNA reads as TGCAGCACAGCGAACGCCGGGGAGCTGTTTTTT.

This clonotype was found many times. V usage is TRBV6-1 and J usage is TRBJ2-1; 14 nucleotides agree with TRBD2. Germline CDR1 MNHNS, CDR2 SASEGT. The CDR3 runs to 16 residues. With V trimmed by 6 bases and J by 10 bases, 11 bases remained unmatched. As DNA, the CDR3 is TGTGCCAGCAGACCTACGACTAGCGGGGGGGCAAGGGAGCAGTTCTTC. It is translated as CASRPTTSGGAREQFF.

This chain connects TRBV11-3 to TRBJ2-1, with TRBD1 matching 8 bases. The V and J ends lost 5 bases and 3 bases, in that order; junction bases with no gene match: 6. Germline V gene lookup returns CDR1 SGHNT and CDR2 YENEEA. The CDR3 loop spans 15 amino acids. The CDR3 bases are TGTGCCAGCAGCCCCAGGACAGGGAGCTACAATGAGCAGTTCTTC. It yields the protein CASSPRTGSYNEQFF.